Listed below are T cell receptor beta chains from one sample, sequenced in a study of T cell responses to AZD1222 COVID-19 vaccine. Method: immunoSEQ multiplex PCR; TCRdb's copy keeps in-frame clones and lacks some. The sample records some 150,000 clones, 90% to 95% being singletons. This sample comprised peripheral blood, obtained on day 0 of AZD1222 vaccination. The source of these receptors is an adult in good health. CDR3s include the opening cysteine and the closing phenylalanine or tryptophan. The D gene is left open where the match is weak. Where a row states a size, it is once, few, many or the class of an expanded clone; other rows omit it.

CDR3nt: TGTGCCAGCAGCCAGTTTGTCTTCTCTGGGGCCAACGTCCTGACTTTC; CDR3aa: CASSQFVFSGANVLTF; j_gene: TRBJ2-6; v_gene: TRBV3-1/TRBV3-2; abundance: -; d_gene: -
CDR3nt: TGTGCCAGCAGTTATGGGCCCTGGCCGGAGGATGGCTACACCTTC; CDR3aa: CASSYGPWPEDGYTF; j_gene: TRBJ1-2; v_gene: TRBV6-2/TRBV6-3; abundance: -; d_gene: -
CDR3nt: TGTGCCAGCATAAGGACTCACATGGGAGACACTGAAGCTTTCTTT; CDR3aa: CASIRTHMGDTEAFF; j_gene: TRBJ1-1; v_gene: TRBV6-5; abundance: -; d_gene: -
CDR3nt: TGCGCCAGCAGCTTCGGCACTAACTATGGCTACACCTTC; CDR3aa: CASSFGTNYGYTF; j_gene: TRBJ1-2; v_gene: TRBV5-1; abundance: -; d_gene: -
CDR3nt: TGTGCCAGCAGAAGGTCAGGCGGGGAGCTGTTTTTT; CDR3aa: CASRRSGGELFF; j_gene: TRBJ2-2; v_gene: TRBV2; abundance: -; d_gene: -
CDR3nt: TGTGCCGGGGCACGGGGGGGGAAGGGTGGTGAGCAGTTCTTC; CDR3aa: CAGARGGKGGEQFF; j_gene: TRBJ2-1; v_gene: TRBV7-8; abundance: -; d_gene: TRBD2
CDR3nt: TGTGCCAGCAGCCACCCCGTGCGGGACTACCTAACAGATACGCAGTATTTT; CDR3aa: CASSHPVRDYLTDTQYF; j_gene: TRBJ2-3; v_gene: TRBV7-9; abundance: -; d_gene: TRBD2
CDR3nt: TGTGCCAGCAGCAGGGACAGACTTTATGGCTACACCTTC; CDR3aa: CASSRDRLYGYTF; j_gene: TRBJ1-2; v_gene: TRBV5-4; abundance: -; d_gene: TRBD1
CDR3nt: TGTGCCATCAGCCCGGACAGGGGATCCTACGAGCAGCACTTC; CDR3aa: CAISPDRGSYEQHF; j_gene: TRBJ2-7; v_gene: TRBV10-3; abundance: once; d_gene: TRBD1
CDR3nt: TGTGCCACCAGCCTCGACCGAACTAGCACAGATACGCAGTATTTT; CDR3aa: CATSLDRTSTDTQYF; j_gene: TRBJ2-3; v_gene: TRBV15; abundance: -; d_gene: -
CDR3nt: TGTGCCACCAGCAGGAACTCCTTGGATTACCAAGAGACCCAGTACTTC; CDR3aa: CATSRNSLDYQETQYF; j_gene: TRBJ2-5; v_gene: TRBV15; abundance: few; d_gene: -
CDR3nt: TGTGCCAGCAGCCTCACATGGGGCTCTGGAAACACCATATATTTT; CDR3aa: CASSLTWGSGNTIYF; j_gene: TRBJ1-3; v_gene: TRBV28; abundance: -; d_gene: -
CDR3nt: TGCGCCAGCAGCTTGGGCAGTAGCCTCACAGATACGCAGTATTTT; CDR3aa: CASSLGSSLTDTQYF; j_gene: TRBJ2-3; v_gene: TRBV5-1; abundance: -; d_gene: -
CDR3nt: TGTGCCAGCAGTGAAGAGACTAGCGGCACAGATACGCAGTATTTT; CDR3aa: CASSEETSGTDTQYF; j_gene: TRBJ2-3; v_gene: TRBV6-4; abundance: many; d_gene: TRBD2
CDR3nt: TGTGCCAGCAGTGAAGCGCTCTACGAGCAGTACTTC; CDR3aa: CASSEALYEQYF; j_gene: TRBJ2-7; v_gene: TRBV2; abundance: -; d_gene: -
CDR3nt: TGTGCCAGCAGCCCGCAACTAGCGGGGGGGCCGCAAGAGCAGTACTTC; CDR3aa: CASSPQLAGGPQEQYF; j_gene: TRBJ2-7; v_gene: TRBV7-9; abundance: -; d_gene: TRBD2
CDR3nt: TGTGCCAGCAGTTCTATGGAGACCCAGTACTTC; CDR3aa: CASSSMETQYF; j_gene: TRBJ2-5; v_gene: TRBV28; abundance: -; d_gene: -
CDR3nt: TGTGCCAGCAGCCCGGGAGAAGGGAGAAACTATGGCTACACCTTC; CDR3aa: CASSPGEGRNYGYTF; j_gene: TRBJ1-2; v_gene: TRBV7-2; abundance: -; d_gene: -
CDR3nt: TGTGCCAGTAGTATGACGGGATTCTCATACAATGAGCAGTTCTTC; CDR3aa: CASSMTGFSYNEQFF; j_gene: TRBJ2-1; v_gene: TRBV19; abundance: -; d_gene: -
CDR3nt: TGCAGCACCGAGGGTGGGGCCGGGGACTATGGCTACACCTTC; CDR3aa: CSTEGGAGDYGYTF; j_gene: TRBJ1-2; v_gene: TRBV29-1; abundance: -; d_gene: -
CDR3nt: TGCAGCGCCGGGGTGATTGATGGCTACACCTTC; CDR3aa: CSAGVIDGYTF; j_gene: TRBJ1-2; v_gene: TRBV29-1; abundance: -; d_gene: -
CDR3nt: TGTGCCAGTAGTCCTGGACTAGCGGGCCCCTACGAGCAGTACTTC; CDR3aa: CASSPGLAGPYEQYF; j_gene: TRBJ2-7; v_gene: TRBV19; abundance: -; d_gene: TRBD2
CDR3nt: TGTGCCAGCAGCGCCGCCCCCGGGGGCGGGGACATTCAGTACTTC; CDR3aa: CASSAAPGGGDIQYF; j_gene: TRBJ2-4; v_gene: TRBV7-3; abundance: -; d_gene: -
CDR3nt: TGTGCCAGCTCACCTGCAAATTGGAATCAGCCCCAGCATTTT; CDR3aa: CASSPANWNQPQHF; j_gene: TRBJ1-5; v_gene: TRBV18; abundance: -; d_gene: -
CDR3nt: TGTGCCACCTGCCTCTCCAGCACAGGGAACTCGCCCCTCCACTTT; CDR3aa: CATCLSSTGNSPLHF; j_gene: TRBJ1-6; v_gene: TRBV7-9; abundance: -; d_gene: -
CDR3nt: TGTGCCAGCAGTGGGTGGGGTGAGAGCTTCCAAGAGACCCAGTACTTC; CDR3aa: CASSGWGESFQETQYF; j_gene: TRBJ2-5; v_gene: TRBV25-1; abundance: -; d_gene: -
CDR3nt: TGCGCCAGCAGTGAGTTTACCAGGCAGGGGGCACCCCATAGCAATCAGCCCCAGCATTTT; CDR3aa: CASSEFTRQGAPHSNQPQHF; j_gene: TRBJ1-5; v_gene: TRBV10-1; abundance: -; d_gene: TRBD1
CDR3nt: TGTGCCAGCAGTCCCCGGCACACTGAAGCTTTCTTT; CDR3aa: CASSPRHTEAFF; j_gene: TRBJ1-1; v_gene: TRBV28; abundance: -; d_gene: -
CDR3nt: TGTGCCAGCAGTGGTCGGTACTTC; CDR3aa: CASSGRYF; j_gene: TRBJ2-7; v_gene: TRBV2; abundance: -; d_gene: -
CDR3nt: TGTGCCACCAGTGCCCGGGACACCGAAAACATTCAGTACTTC; CDR3aa: CATSARDTENIQYF; j_gene: TRBJ2-4; v_gene: TRBV24-1; abundance: -; d_gene: -
CDR3nt: TGTGCCACCAGGGGCACGGGGGACACCGGGGAGCTGTTTTTT; CDR3aa: CATRGTGDTGELFF; j_gene: TRBJ2-2; v_gene: TRBV24-1; abundance: -; d_gene: -
CDR3nt: TGTGCCAGTTATTCTGGGACAGGGAACACCGGGGAGCTGTTTTTT; CDR3aa: CASYSGTGNTGELFF; j_gene: TRBJ2-2; v_gene: TRBV19; abundance: -; d_gene: TRBD1
CDR3nt: TGTGCCAGCAGCTTAGGACAGTGGGGCAATCAGCCCCAGCATTTT; CDR3aa: CASSLGQWGNQPQHF; j_gene: TRBJ1-5; v_gene: TRBV7-8; abundance: -; d_gene: -
CDR3nt: TGTGCCAGCAGTGCAGAGGGGAATAGCAATCAGCCCCAGCATTTT; CDR3aa: CASSAEGNSNQPQHF; j_gene: TRBJ1-5; v_gene: TRBV2; abundance: -; d_gene: -
CDR3nt: TGTGCCAGCAGCTTAGAAGGGAGCGAGCAGTACTTC; CDR3aa: CASSLEGSEQYF; j_gene: TRBJ2-7; v_gene: TRBV7-9; abundance: -; d_gene: -
CDR3nt: TGTGCCATCAGGCTCCCCGGGACAGGGACAGATACGCAGTATTTT; CDR3aa: CAIRLPGTGTDTQYF; j_gene: TRBJ2-3; v_gene: TRBV10-3; abundance: -; d_gene: TRBD1
CDR3nt: TGTGCCACCAGCACGCCGAGGGTATCCCTCTCTGGGGCCAACGTCCTGACTTTC; CDR3aa: CATSTPRVSLSGANVLTF; j_gene: TRBJ2-6; v_gene: TRBV15; abundance: -; d_gene: -
CDR3nt: TGTGCCAGCAGCGTAGAAGGGTACGAGCAGTACTTC; CDR3aa: CASSVEGYEQYF; j_gene: TRBJ2-7; v_gene: TRBV9; abundance: -; d_gene: -
CDR3nt: TGCGCCAGCAGCTCGCGGACAGCAACTAATGAAAAACTGTTTTTT; CDR3aa: CASSSRTATNEKLFF; j_gene: TRBJ1-4; v_gene: TRBV5-1; abundance: few; d_gene: -
CDR3nt: TGTGCCAGCAGCGTGGCAGCAGATACGCAGTATTTT; CDR3aa: CASSVAADTQYF; j_gene: TRBJ2-3; v_gene: TRBV9; abundance: -; d_gene: -
CDR3nt: TGTGCCAGCAGCCCACCGGAATCCTACAATGAGCAGTTCTTC; CDR3aa: CASSPPESYNEQFF; j_gene: TRBJ2-1; v_gene: TRBV6-2/TRBV6-3; abundance: many; d_gene: -
CDR3nt: TGTGCCAGCAGCCCACGCCTACAGGGCTACGAGCAGTACTTC; CDR3aa: CASSPRLQGYEQYF; j_gene: TRBJ2-7; v_gene: TRBV7-9; abundance: -; d_gene: -
CDR3nt: TGTGCCAGCAGCGCGGTGGGAAATGAGCAGTTCTTC; CDR3aa: CASSAVGNEQFF; j_gene: TRBJ2-1; v_gene: TRBV6-2/TRBV6-3; abundance: -; d_gene: -
CDR3nt: TGTGCCAGCCTCTATCCTTACGGCTACACCTTC; CDR3aa: CASLYPYGYTF; j_gene: TRBJ1-2; v_gene: TRBV6-5; abundance: -; d_gene: -
CDR3nt: TGTGCCATCAGCGGACAGTCTTACAATGAGCAGTTCTTC; CDR3aa: CAISGQSYNEQFF; j_gene: TRBJ2-1; v_gene: TRBV10-3; abundance: once; d_gene: -
CDR3nt: TGTGCCAGCAGCCGCCGCGAGCAGTACTTC; CDR3aa: CASSRREQYF; j_gene: TRBJ2-7; v_gene: TRBV4-2; abundance: once; d_gene: -
CDR3nt: TGCGCCAGCAGCCTACAGGGGGCGTACGAGCAGTACTTC; CDR3aa: CASSLQGAYEQYF; j_gene: TRBJ2-7; v_gene: TRBV4-1; abundance: -; d_gene: TRBD1
CDR3nt: TGTGCCAGCAGTTACTCGTCAGGGGCCAACGTCCTGACTTTC; CDR3aa: CASSYSSGANVLTF; j_gene: TRBJ2-6; v_gene: TRBV6-6; abundance: -; d_gene: -
CDR3nt: TGTGCTAGTGGTTTGGTACTGGCGACCGGGGAGCTGTTTTTT; CDR3aa: CASGLVLATGELFF; j_gene: TRBJ2-2; v_gene: TRBV12-5; abundance: -; d_gene: -
CDR3nt: TGTGCCAGCAGTTTATATTCTAGCGGGAAGGTGAGAGAAGAGACCCAGTACTTC; CDR3aa: CASSLYSSGKVREETQYF; j_gene: TRBJ2-5; v_gene: TRBV27; abundance: once; d_gene: TRBD2
CDR3nt: TGTGCCAGCAGTTACTCGAGCTTTAGGGAGCCCCGGGCACCCCTCCACTTT; CDR3aa: CASSYSSFREPRAPLHF; j_gene: TRBJ1-6; v_gene: TRBV6-2/TRBV6-3; abundance: few; d_gene: -
CDR3nt: TGTGCCAGCAGCTTGTCCAGGGGGGCCCAGCATTTT; CDR3aa: CASSLSRGAQHF; j_gene: TRBJ1-5; v_gene: TRBV7-9; abundance: -; d_gene: TRBD1
CDR3nt: TGTGCCAGCAGCCAAGACGTCGGGACTCTTCGGCACTATGGCTACACCTTC; CDR3aa: CASSQDVGTLRHYGYTF; j_gene: TRBJ1-2; v_gene: TRBV3-1/TRBV3-2; abundance: -; d_gene: -
CDR3nt: TGTGCCAGCAGCCCCTTAATCGGGGTTACCGGGGAGCTGTTTTTT; CDR3aa: CASSPLIGVTGELFF; j_gene: TRBJ2-2; v_gene: TRBV3-1/TRBV3-2; abundance: -; d_gene: -
CDR3nt: TGTGCCAGCAGCCGCAGTTCATGGGAGACCCAGTACTTC; CDR3aa: CASSRSSWETQYF; j_gene: TRBJ2-5; v_gene: TRBV5-4; abundance: -; d_gene: -
CDR3nt: TGCGCCAGCAGCCAAGTGCAGGACCCGAGGGAGACCCAGTACTTC; CDR3aa: CASSQVQDPRETQYF; j_gene: TRBJ2-5; v_gene: TRBV4-3; abundance: -; d_gene: -